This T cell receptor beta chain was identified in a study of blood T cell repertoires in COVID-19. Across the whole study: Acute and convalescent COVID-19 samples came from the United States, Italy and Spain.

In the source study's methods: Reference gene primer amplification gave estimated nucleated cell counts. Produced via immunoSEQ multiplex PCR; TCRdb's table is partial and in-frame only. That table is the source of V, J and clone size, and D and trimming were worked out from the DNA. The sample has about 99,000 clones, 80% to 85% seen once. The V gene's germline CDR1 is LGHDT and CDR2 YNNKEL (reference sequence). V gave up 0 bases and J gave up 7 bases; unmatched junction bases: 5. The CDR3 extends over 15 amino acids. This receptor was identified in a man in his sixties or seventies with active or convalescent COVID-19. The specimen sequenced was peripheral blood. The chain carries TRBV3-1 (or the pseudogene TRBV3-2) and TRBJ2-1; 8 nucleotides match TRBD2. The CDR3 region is CASSQDGLALNEQFF. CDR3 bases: TGTGCCAGCAGCCAAGATGGACTAGCTTTGAATGAGCAGTTCTTC.